The present T cell receptor beta chain was sequenced within a study of blood T cell repertoires in COVID-19 (TCRdb year 2020). At the level of the whole study: The collaborator samples originated in the United States, Italy and Spain and spanned the acute and convalescent phases of COVID-19. The prospective study material was composed of cDNA or gDNA derived from T cells, B-cell-depleted T cells, or PBMCs. Deeply sampled blood TCRbeta repertoires from subjects exposed to, actively infected with, or recovered from COVID-19 were included in the dataset. The repertoires were made available in a free public database intended to serve as a resource for research on the immune response to SARS-CoV-2. The samples were drawn from two sources: the first 160 participants of the ongoing ImmuneRACE study, and some 1,300 subjects contributed by 6 global collaborators. A de-identified subject ID, COVID-19 status, age in years and sex were almost always included in the sample metadata. Where available, HLA class I and class II types were taken from metadata supplied by the sample provider and were not determined by assay-based typing.

The collaborating institutions used their own protocols to collect whole blood in K2EDTA tubes. Collaborator samples were shipped for TCRbeta analysis as frozen whole blood, isolated PBMCs, or DNA extracted from either sample type. TCRbeta CDR3 regions were amplified from genomic DNA using the immunoSEQ Assay, a bias-controlled multiplex PCR. Turning to the authors' computational methods: Within the assay, amplification of reference gene primers was used to estimate how many nucleated cells each sample contained. To quantify the absolute abundance of each unique TCRbeta CDR3 rearrangement, sequence reads were collapsed and filtered. For each sample, productive Simpson clonality was calculated as the square root of Simpson's diversity index over productive rearrangements. Entries here come from immuneACCESS through TCRdb and include only in-frame sequences with V and J called. Some clones fail to appear in such tables; in the studies checked, an unresolved V gene covers under half of the shortfall, and the cause of the remainder is unknown. From that table come the V and J calls and clone size; the DNA was used to work out D and trimming. This sample lists around 250,000 clones; roughly 85% were detected once. Roughly 3.4% of the sample is held by the ten biggest clonotypes.

Study-level results and caveats: How much clinical and demographic metadata was included differed by source and by participant, and the metadata was provided uncurated.

The V end gives up 2 bases and the J end 4 bases, leaving 11 bases in the junction not matched to a gene. The CDR3 starts with the cysteine, ends with the phenylalanine, and has 16 residues. The read is trimmed to its CDR3 DNA, 48 bases read in frame from base 1. CDR1 and CDR2 are drawn from the germline V gene: SGHAT, FQNNGV. This clone showed up just a few times. This clone's antigen is unknown. The input lacks base qualities; no much larger clone sits a single base away. The chain is made from TRBV11-2 and TRBJ2-7, with 7 central nucleotides matching TRBD1. The receptor was derived from a woman aged 18-29 years with acute or convalescent COVID-19. The sample was peripheral blood. The CDR3 is CASSLSGTAVPYEQYF. The bases read TGTGCCAGCAGCTTATCTGGGACAGCCGTTCCTTACGAGCAGTACTTC.